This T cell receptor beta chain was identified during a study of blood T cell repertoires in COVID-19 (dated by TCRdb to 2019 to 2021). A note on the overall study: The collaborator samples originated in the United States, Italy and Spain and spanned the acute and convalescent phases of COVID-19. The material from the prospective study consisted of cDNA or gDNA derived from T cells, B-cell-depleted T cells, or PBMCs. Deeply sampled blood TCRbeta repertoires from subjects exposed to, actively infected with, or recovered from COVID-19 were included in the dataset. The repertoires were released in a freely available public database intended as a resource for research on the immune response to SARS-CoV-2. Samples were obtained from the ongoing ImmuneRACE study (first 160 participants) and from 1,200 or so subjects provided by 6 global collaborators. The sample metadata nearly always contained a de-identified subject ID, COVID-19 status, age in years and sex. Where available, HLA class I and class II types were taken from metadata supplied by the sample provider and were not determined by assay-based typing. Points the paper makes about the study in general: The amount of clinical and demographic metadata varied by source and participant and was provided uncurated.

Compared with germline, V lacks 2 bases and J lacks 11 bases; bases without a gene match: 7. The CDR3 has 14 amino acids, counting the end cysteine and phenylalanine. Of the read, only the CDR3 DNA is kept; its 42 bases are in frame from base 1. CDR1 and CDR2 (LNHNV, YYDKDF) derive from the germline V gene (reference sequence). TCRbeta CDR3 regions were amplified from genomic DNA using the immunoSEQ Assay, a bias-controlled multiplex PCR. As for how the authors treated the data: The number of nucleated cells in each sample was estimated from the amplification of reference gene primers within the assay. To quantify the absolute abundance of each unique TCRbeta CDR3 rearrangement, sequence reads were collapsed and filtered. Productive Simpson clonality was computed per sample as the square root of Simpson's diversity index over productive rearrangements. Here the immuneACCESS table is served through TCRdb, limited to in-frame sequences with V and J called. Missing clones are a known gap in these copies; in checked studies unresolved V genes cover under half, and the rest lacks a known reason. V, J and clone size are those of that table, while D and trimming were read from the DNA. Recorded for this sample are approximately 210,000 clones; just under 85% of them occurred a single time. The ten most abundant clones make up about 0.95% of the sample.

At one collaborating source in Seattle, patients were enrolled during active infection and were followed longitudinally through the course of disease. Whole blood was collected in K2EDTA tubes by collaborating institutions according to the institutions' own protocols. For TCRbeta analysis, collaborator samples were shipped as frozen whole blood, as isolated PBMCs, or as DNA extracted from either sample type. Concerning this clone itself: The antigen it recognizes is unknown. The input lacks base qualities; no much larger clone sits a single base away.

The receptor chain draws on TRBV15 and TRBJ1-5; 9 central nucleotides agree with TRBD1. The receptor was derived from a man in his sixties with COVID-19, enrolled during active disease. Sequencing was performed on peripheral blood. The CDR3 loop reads CATSRSTGGSAQHF. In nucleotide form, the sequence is TGTGCCACCAGCAGATCGACAGGGGGATCGGCCCAGCATTTT.